This entry features one TCR beta chain sequence. This clonotype came up a few times. The clone's antigen remains unknown. Qualities for individual bases were not recorded, and no much larger clone is one base off. TCR cDNA was made using 5'RACE template switching, a step that added a universal primer site and unique molecular identifiers. Priming for cDNA synthesis came from both the TCR alpha and TCR beta constant segments. Library amplification used two PCR steps, and the second PCR step added sample barcodes and sequencing adapters. Sequencing of libraries was done on Illumina HiSeq 2500 (2x100 bp) or NovaSeq (2x150 bp). Regarding the original processing steps: MIGEC was used to demultiplex reads and collapse the reads into UMI consensus sequences, and MiXCR was used for V(D)J alignment. Clonotypes responding to the vaccine were identified with edgeR on replicate PBMC samples, with the criteria of FDR below 0.01 and a log2 fold change above 5 up to day 15. Each bulk clonotype received a CD4 or CD8 identity based on whether the sequenced CD4 or CD8 repertoire contained that clonotype at higher abundance. The public reads were reanalyzed by TCRdb: fastp trimming at Q25, MiXCR alignment, in-frame beta chains only. Rows with a matching CDR3 protein are joined into one entry that keeps the most common DNA and genes. The authors' filters were not applied to this entry. The sample yields roughly 250,000 distinct CDR3 sequences; 13% were counted once. Around 0.49% of the sample is in the top ten clones.

This sample is drawn from a study of T cells after yellow fever vaccination (dated by TCRdb to the late 2010s). Notes on the research overall: Libraries from fractions with low cell numbers were prepared with the SMART-Seq v4 Ultra Low Input RNA kit. Two healthy male donors, one aged 18 to 30 and one aged 30 to 39 years, were included in the cohort. Bulk TCR alpha and beta repertoires were sequenced longitudinally to track T-cell clones before and after primary and booster YFV17D yellow fever vaccination. Blood was collected at multiple timepoints before and after primary and secondary immunization, and bulk PBMC replicates and cell subsets were isolated. Points the paper makes about the study in general: Only two donors were included in the study, so the extent to which the findings can be generalized is limited. Because abundant contaminating clonotypes from the bulk population could be contained in FACS-sorted repertoires, computational filtering was required. Most clones expanded after primary vaccination were re-detected after the booster (about 96% of CD4 and 88% of CD8), suggesting broad memory maintenance. A small fraction of clonotypes showed up in both the CD4 and CD8 compartments, probably as a result of convergent recombination. The secondary T-cell response was found to be weaker but faster than the primary response, with a peak reached on day 5 rather than on day 15.

The treatment or condition label, as the study defines it: live attenuated yellow fever vaccine strain. A standard Ficoll-Paque protocol was used to isolate PBMCs from peripheral blood. CD4 and CD8 T-cell fractions were isolated with Dynabeads CD4 and CD8 positive selection kits. TriZol was used to extract RNA from bulk PBMCs, from CD4 and CD8 fractions, and from dextramer-positive and dextramer-negative fractions. From the germline V gene, CDR1 is SGHRS and CDR2 is YFSETQ. Clipping removes 1 base from V and 1 base from J, with 9 as the unmatched junction base count. Taken from cysteine to phenylalanine, the CDR3 has 17 residues. Solely the CDR3 DNA is kept, with 51 bases framed from the first base.

This material consisted of CD4+ T cells sorted from PBMCs, taken 45 days after the yellow fever booster vaccination. This TCR was recovered from a young man who received the YFV17D yellow fever vaccine. The receptor chain draws on TRBV5-1 and TRBJ2-7, with TRBD2 identical over 9 junction bases. The nucleotide sequence is TGCGCCAGCAGCTTGTACGGCTCTAGCGGGAAATCCTACGAGCAGTACTTC. This codes for CASSLYGSSGKSYEQYF.